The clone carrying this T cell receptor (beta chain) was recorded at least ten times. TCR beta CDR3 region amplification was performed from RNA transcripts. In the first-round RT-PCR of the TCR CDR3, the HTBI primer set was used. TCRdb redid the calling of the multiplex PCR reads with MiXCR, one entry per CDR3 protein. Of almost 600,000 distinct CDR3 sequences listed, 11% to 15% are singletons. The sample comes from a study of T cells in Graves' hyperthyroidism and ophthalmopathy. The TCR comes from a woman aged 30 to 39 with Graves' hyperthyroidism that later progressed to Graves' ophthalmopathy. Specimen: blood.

The CDR3, as DNA: TGTGCCGGAAAGACAGGGACGGGAAACACCATATATTTT. Protein sequence: CAGKTGTGNTIYF. V and J are TRBV2 and TRBJ1-3; 7 positions agree with TRBD1. There are 13 residues in the CDR3. V was pared by 11 bases and J by 4 bases, with 8 bases of the junction left unmatched. Germline V CDR1 and CDR2: SNHLY, FYNNEI.